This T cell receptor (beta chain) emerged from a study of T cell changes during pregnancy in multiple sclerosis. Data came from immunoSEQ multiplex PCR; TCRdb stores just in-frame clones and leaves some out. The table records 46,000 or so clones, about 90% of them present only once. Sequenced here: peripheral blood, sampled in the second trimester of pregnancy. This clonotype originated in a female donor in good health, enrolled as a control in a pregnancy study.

CDR3 nucleotide sequence: TGCAGCGCCTTGAACACTGAAGCTTTCTTT. Amino acids: CSALNTEAFF. The chain recombines TRBV29-1 with TRBJ1-1; D call uncertain. Germline CDR1 and CDR2: SQVTM and ANQGSEA. This CDR3 region has 10 residues. Trimming took off 7 bases at V and 0 bases at J, with 3 bases between the two ends.